The text below deals with one T cell receptor (beta chain). All of the isolated RNA was reverse transcribed, so expressed TCRB transcripts were sequenced. Clones were read by immunoSEQ multiplex PCR, and TCRdb kept only the in-frame ones, dropping some. The sample includes approximately 160,000 clones, 7% to 10% seen only once; the top ten take 2.3%. The CDR3 consists of 13 residues. Trimming left V 5 bases short and J 8 bases short, with 15 bases between. Germline CDR1 and CDR2: SEHNR and FQNEAQ (reference sequence). The record originates from a study of beta chain features in type 1 diabetes. The source is a woman aged 18-30 years in good health. The J gene is TRBJ1-2, the V gene TRBV7-9; D not certain. The source material was central memory CD4+ T cells from blood. The CDR3 sequence: CASSPQPGWGYTF. In nucleotides, the CDR3 is TGTGCCAGCAGCCCCCAGCCGGGGTGGGGCTACACCTTC.